This TCR beta chain was sequenced in a study of cytomegalovirus exposure and HLA in healthy donors. Study details: Earlier, fewer than 140 million unique TCR beta sequences were recovered from roughly 180 million T cells by an analysis. Regarding the study as a whole: Most TCR sequences showed up rarely, but some public TCRs showed up in many donors.

This CDR3 contains 14 residues. V was shortened by 4 bases and J by 2 bases, with 11 bases between the two germline ends. CDR1 SGHNT and CDR2 YENEEA come from the germline V gene. As to this clone: The antigen is unknown.

60 Vbeta and 13 Jbeta primers were used in PCR. Profiled with immunoSEQ multiplex PCR; TCRdb holds only in-frame clones, not every one. The table has some 150,000 clones, 71% seen once. Sequencing used PBMCs. The source is a woman aged 25 to 45 in good health and CMV-seronegative. The rearrangement uses TRBV11-3 and TRBJ2-5; D remains ambiguous. This CDR3 is CASSSTEEQETQYF. The DNA for the CDR3 is TGTGCCAGCAGCTCCACAGAAGAGCAAGAGACCCAGTACTTC.